This T cell receptor (beta chain) was obtained from a study of blood T cell dynamics during melanoma immunotherapy. Study-wide findings and caveats: The study could not tell melanoma-specific clones from general immune activation. Unlike progressors, later disease-control patients had W3 repertoires gaining clonality or diversity.

Remarks on this clone: Its antigen is unknown.

Assay used: immunoSEQ multiplex PCR; TCRdb lists only in-frame clones, some missing. This table holds more than 15,000 clones, 83% found once. As for time point: pre-treatment baseline. Response was assessed by RECIST 1.1 at 12 weeks, except a couple of rapid progressors. Patients with prior systemic cancer treatment, concomitant immunosuppressants, or other active malignancies were excluded. The CDR3 is made up of 16 amino acids. Trimming at V came to 4 bases and at J to 6 bases, leaving 6 bases not matched to a gene. Germline-derived CDR1 and CDR2 are LNHDA and SQIVND (reference sequence). This TCR was recovered from a human donor with melanoma. The rearrangement links TRBV19 to TRBJ2-4, with 13 nucleotides matching TRBD2. Source: blood, taken from a patient treated with checkpoint blockade. This CDR3 reads CASSRTSGSSGNIQYF. CDR3 DNA: TGTGCCAGTAGTAGGACTAGCGGGAGTTCTGGAAACATTCAGTACTTC.